This T cell receptor beta chain was identified during a study of beta chain features in type 1 diabetes. Study outcomes and limitations: It was not settled here whether HLA type affects TCRB rearrangement. For Type 1 diabetes patients, all four CD4+ subsets carried TCRB CDR3s that were moderately but significantly shorter. Although PCR might favor shorter templates, it would do so equally in patients and controls.

cDNA synthesis used the whole RNA isolate, giving expressed TCRB sequences. The protocol was immunoSEQ multiplex PCR, while the TCRdb copy is restricted to in-frame clones and leaves out a portion. Of tens of thousands of clones listed, about 64% are singletons. About this clone: Its specificity is not known.

The clonotype was recovered from a woman in her twenties or thirties with type 1 diabetes. The sample consisted of stem cell memory CD4+ T cells from blood.

CDR3 protein: CSVYDRTLYEQYF. The CDR3 DNA reads TGCAGCGTGTACGACAGGACCCTCTACGAGCAGTACTTC. The chain is built from TRBV29-1 and TRBJ2-7, with TRBD1 as a possible D gene (6 bases). The germline V gene encodes CDR1 SQVTM and CDR2 ANQGSEA. The CDR3 totals 13 residues. Trimming pared 6 bases from V and 3 bases from J, leaving 15 bases between.